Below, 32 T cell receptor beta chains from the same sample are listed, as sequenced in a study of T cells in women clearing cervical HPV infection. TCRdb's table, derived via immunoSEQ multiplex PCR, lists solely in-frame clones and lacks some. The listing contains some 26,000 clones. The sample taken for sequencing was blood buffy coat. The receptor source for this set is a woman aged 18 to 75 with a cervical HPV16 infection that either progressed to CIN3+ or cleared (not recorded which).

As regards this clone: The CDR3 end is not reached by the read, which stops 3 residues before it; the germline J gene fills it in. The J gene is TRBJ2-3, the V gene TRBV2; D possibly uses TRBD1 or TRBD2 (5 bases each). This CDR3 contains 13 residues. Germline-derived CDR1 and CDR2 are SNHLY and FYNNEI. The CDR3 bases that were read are TGTGCCAGCAGTGCGCAGGGTGGGGAGACG. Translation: CASSAQGGET. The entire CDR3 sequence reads CASSAQGGETQYF.

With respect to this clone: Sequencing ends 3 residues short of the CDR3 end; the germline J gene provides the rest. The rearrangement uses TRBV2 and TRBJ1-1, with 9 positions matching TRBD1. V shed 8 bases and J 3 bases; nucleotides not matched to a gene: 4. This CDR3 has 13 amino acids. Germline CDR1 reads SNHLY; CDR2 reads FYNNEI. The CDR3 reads CASGGQGHTEAFF. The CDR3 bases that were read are TGTGCCAGCGGGGGACAGGGCCACACTGAA.

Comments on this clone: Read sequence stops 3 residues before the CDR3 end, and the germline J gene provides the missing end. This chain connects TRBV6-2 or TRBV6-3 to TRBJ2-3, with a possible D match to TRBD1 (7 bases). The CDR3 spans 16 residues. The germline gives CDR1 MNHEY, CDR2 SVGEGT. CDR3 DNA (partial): TGTGCCAGCAGCCCAGGGGGGTTATATAGCAATCAGCCG. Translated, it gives CASSPGGLYSNQP. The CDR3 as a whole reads CASSPGGLYSNQPQYF.

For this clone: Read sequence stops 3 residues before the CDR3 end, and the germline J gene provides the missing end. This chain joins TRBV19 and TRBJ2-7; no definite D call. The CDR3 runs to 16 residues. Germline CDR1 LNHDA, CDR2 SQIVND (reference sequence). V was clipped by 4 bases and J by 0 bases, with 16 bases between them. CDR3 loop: CASSTLPTEYSYEQYF. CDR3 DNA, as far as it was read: TGTGCCAGTAGTACCCTCCCGACTGAGTACTCCTACGAG.

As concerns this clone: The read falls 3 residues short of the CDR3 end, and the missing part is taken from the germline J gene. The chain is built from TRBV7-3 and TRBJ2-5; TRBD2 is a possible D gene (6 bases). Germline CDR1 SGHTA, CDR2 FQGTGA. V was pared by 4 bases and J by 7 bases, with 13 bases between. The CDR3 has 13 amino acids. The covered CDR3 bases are TGTGCCAGCAGCTCCGACCTGGGGGGGACC. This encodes CASSSDLGGT. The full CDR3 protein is CASSSDLGGTQYF.

Incomplete CDR3 DNA: TGTGCCAGCTCATTTCAGGGGGCTCGCAATCAGCCC. It encodes CASSFQGARNQP. The whole CDR3 sequence reads CASSFQGARNQPQHF. The J gene is TRBJ1-5, the V gene TRBV18; the match to TRBD1 covers 8 bases. The read falls 3 residues short of the CDR3 end, and the missing part is taken from the germline J gene. Germline V CDR1 and CDR2: KGHSH, LQKENI. The ends lost 5 bases at V and 2 bases at J; junction bases unmatched: 5. There are 15 residues in the CDR3.

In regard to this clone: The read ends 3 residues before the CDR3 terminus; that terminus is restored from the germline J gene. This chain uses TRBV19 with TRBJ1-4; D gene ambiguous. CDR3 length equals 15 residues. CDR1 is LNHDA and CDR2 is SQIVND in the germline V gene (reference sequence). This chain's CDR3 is CASSIFAENNSPLFF. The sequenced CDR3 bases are TGTGCCAGTAGTATATTTGCGGAGAATAATTCACCA.

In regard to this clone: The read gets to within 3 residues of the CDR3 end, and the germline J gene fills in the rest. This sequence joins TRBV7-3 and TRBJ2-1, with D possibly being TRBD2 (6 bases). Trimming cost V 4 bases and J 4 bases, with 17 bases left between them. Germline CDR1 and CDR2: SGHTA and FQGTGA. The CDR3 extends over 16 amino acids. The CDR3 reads CASSSKGAGQYNEQFF. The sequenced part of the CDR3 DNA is TGTGCCAGCAGCTCAAAAGGGGCGGGGCAATACAATGAG. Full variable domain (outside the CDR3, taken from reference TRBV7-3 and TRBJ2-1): GAGVSQTPSNKVTEKGKYVELRCDPISGHTALYWYRQSLGQGPEFLIYFQGTGAADDSGLPNDRFFAVRPEGSVSTLKIQRTERGDSAVYLCASSSKGAGQYNEQFFGPGTRLTVL.

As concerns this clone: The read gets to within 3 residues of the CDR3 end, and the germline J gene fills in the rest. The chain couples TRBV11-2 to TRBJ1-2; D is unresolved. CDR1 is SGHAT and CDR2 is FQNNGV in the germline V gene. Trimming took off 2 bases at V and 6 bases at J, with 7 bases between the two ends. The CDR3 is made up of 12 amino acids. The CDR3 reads CASSLLRDGYTF. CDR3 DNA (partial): TGTGCCAGCAGCTTATTGAGGGATGGC.

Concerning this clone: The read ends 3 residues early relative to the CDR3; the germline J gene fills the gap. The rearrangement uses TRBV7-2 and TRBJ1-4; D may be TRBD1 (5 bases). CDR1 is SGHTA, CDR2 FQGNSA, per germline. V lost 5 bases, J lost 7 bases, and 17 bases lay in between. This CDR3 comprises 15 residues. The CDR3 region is CASSEAGSGGEKLFF. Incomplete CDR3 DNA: TGTGCCAGCAGCGAAGCAGGATCGGGGGGTGAAAAA. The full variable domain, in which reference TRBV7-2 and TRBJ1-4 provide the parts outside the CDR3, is GAGVSQSPSNKVTEKGKDVELRCDPISGHTALYWYRQSLGQGLEFLIYFQGNSAPDKSGLPSDRFSAERTGGSVSTLTIQRTQQEDSAVYLCASSEAGSGGEKLFFGSGTQLSVL.

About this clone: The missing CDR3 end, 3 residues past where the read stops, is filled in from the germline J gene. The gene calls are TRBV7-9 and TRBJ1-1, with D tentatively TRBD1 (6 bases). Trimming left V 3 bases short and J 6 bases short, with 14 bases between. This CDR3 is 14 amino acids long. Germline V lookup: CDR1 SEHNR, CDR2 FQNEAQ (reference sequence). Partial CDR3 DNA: TGTGCCAGCAGCTTTGGGGGGGCCGGCCCTGAA. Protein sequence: CASSFGGAGPE. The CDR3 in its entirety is CASSFGGAGPEAFF.

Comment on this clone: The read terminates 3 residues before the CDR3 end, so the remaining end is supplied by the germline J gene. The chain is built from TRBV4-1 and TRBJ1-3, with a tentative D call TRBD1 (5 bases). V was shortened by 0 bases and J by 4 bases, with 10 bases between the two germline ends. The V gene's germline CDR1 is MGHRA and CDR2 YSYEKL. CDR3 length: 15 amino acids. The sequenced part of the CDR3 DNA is TGCGCCAGCAGCCAAGAAAGGGGAAGGGGAAACACC. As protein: CASSQERGRGNT. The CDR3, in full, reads CASSQERGRGNTIYF.

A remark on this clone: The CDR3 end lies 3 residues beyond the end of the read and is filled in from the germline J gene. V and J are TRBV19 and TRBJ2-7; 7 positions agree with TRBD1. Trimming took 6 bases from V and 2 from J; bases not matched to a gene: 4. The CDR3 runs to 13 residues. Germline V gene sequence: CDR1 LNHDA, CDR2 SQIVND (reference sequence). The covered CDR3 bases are TGTGCCAGTAGCCGCGGACAGGCCTACGAG. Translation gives CASSRGQAYE. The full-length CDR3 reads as CASSRGQAYEQYF.

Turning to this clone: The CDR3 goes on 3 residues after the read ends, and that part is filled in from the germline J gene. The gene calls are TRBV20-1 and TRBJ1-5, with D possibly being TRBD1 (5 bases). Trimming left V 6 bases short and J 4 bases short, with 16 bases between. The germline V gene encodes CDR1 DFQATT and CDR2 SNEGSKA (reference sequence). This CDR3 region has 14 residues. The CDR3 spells CSARGGRGNQPQHF. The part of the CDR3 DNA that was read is TGCAGTGCGCGGGGAGGGAGGGGAAATCAGCCC.

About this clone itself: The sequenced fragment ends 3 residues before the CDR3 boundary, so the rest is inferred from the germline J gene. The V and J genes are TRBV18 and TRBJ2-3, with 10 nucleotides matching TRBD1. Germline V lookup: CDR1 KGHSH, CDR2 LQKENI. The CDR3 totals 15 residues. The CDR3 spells CASSPGTGDQETQYF. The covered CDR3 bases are TGTGCCAGCTCACCCGGGACAGGGGACCAAGAGACG.

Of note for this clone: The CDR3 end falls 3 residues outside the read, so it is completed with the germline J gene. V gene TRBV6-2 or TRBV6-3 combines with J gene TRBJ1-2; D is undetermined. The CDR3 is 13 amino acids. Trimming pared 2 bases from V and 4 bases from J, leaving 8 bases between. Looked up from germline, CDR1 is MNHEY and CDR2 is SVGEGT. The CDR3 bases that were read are TGTGCCAGCAGTTACGGGCGCCCCTATGGC. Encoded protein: CASSYGRPYG. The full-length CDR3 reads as CASSYGRPYGYTF.

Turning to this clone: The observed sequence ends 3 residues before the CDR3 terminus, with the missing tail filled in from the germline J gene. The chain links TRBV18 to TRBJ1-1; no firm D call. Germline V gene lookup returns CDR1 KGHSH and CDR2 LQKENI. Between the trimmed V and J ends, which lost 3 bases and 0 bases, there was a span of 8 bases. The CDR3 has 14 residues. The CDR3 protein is CASSPPGMNTEAFF. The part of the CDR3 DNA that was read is TGTGCCAGCTCACCGCCGGGGATGAACACTGAA.

CDR3 amino acids: CASSEAIRGTGVNYGYTF. The CDR3 bases that were read are TGTGCCAGCAGTGAAGCCATTAGGGGGACAGGGGTCAACTATGGC. The chain couples TRBV6-1 to TRBJ1-2; 10 bases map to TRBD1. The read ends 3 residues shy of where the CDR3 ends; the end is completed using the germline J gene. After removal of 0 bases from V and 2 bases from J, the junction contained 9 bases not matched to a gene. Germline CDR1 MNHNS, CDR2 SASEGT. CDR3 length: 18 residues.

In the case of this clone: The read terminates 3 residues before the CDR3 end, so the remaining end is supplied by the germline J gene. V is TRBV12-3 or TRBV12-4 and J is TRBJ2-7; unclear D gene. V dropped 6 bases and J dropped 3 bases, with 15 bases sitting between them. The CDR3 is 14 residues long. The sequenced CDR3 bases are TGTGCCAGCAGCAAGCATGGGCTGGGCTACGAG. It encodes CASSKHGLGYE. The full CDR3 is CASSKHGLGYEQYF.

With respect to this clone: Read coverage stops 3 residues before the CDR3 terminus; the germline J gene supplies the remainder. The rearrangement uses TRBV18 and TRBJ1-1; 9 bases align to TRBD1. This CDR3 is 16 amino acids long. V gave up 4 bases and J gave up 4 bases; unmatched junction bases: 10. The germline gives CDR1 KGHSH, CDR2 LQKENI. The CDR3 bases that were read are TGTGCCAGCTCACTCGGACAGGGGCCCTCGGGCACTGAA. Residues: CASSLGQGPSGTE. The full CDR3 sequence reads CASSLGQGPSGTEAFF.

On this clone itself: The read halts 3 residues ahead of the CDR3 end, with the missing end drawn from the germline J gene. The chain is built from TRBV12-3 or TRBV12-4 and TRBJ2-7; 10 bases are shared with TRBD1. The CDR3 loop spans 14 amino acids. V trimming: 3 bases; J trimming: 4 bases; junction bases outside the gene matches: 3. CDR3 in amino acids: CASSLGQGWYEQYF. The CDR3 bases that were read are TGTGCCAGCAGTTTGGGACAGGGGTGGTACGAG.

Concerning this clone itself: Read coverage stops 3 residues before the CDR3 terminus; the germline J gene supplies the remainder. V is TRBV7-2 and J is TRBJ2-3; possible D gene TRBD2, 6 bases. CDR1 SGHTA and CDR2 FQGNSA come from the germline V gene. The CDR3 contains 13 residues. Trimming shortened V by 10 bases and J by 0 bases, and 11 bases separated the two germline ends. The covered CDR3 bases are TGTGCCACCACTAGCCTCAGCACAGATACG. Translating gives CATTSLSTDT. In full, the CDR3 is CATTSLSTDTQYF.

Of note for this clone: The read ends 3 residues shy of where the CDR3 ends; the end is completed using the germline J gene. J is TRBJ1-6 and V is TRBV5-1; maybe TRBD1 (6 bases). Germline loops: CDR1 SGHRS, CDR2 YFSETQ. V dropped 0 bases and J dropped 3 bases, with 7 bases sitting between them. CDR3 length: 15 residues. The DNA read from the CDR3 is TGCGCCAGCAGCTTGGACAGGGTCTATAATTCACCC. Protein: CASSLDRVYNSP. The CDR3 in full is CASSLDRVYNSPLHF.

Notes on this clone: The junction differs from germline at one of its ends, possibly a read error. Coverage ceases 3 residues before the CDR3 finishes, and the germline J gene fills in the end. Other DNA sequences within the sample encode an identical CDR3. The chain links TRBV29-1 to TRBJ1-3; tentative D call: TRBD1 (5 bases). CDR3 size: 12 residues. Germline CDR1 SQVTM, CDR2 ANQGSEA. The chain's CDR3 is CSAGTPGNTIYF. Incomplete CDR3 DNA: TGCAGCGCAGGGACTCCTGGAAACACA.

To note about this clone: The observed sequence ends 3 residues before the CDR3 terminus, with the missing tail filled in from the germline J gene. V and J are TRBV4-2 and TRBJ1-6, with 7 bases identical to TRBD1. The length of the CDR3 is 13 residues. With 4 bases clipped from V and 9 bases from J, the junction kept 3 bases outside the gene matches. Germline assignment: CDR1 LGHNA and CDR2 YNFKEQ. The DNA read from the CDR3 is TGTGCCAGCAGCCCTGACAGGGTTTCACCC. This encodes CASSPDRVSP. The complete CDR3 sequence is CASSPDRVSPLHF.

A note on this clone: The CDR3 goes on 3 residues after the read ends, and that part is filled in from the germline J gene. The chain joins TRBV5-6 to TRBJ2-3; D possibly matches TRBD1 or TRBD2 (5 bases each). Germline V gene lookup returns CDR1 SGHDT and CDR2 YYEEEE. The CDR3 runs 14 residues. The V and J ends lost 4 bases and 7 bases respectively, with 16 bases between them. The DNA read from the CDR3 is TGTGCCAGCAGCACAGGCCGGGATCGAAATACG. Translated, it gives CASSTGRDRNT. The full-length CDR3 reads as CASSTGRDRNTQYF.

Partial CDR3 DNA: TGTGCCACCGCCGGGACAGCGGATCAGCCG. Protein sequence: CATAGTADQP. The CDR3 in full is CATAGTADQPQYF. The chain uses TRBV7-9 and TRBJ2-3, with TRBD1 matching 7 bases. The read comes to an end 3 residues before the CDR3 does, leaving the germline J gene to fill in the end. Germline V gene lookup returns CDR1 SEHNR and CDR2 FQNEAQ (reference sequence). The CDR3 sequence is 13 residues long.

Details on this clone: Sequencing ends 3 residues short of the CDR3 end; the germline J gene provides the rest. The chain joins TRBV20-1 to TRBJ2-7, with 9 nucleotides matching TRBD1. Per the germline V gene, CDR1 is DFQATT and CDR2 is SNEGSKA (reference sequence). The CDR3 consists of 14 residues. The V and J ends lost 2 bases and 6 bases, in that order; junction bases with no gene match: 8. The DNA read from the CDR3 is TGCAGTGCTAGATACGGGACAGGGCAAAGCGAG. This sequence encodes CSARYGTGQSE. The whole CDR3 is CSARYGTGQSEQYF.

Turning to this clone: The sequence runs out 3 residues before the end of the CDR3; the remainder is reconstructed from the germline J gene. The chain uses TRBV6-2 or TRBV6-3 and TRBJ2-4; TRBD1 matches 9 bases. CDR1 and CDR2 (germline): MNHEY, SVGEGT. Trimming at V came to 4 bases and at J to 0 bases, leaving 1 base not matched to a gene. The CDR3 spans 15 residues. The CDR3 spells CASSSDRGAKNIQYF. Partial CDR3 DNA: TGTGCCAGCAGTTCGGACAGGGGAGCCAAAAACATT.

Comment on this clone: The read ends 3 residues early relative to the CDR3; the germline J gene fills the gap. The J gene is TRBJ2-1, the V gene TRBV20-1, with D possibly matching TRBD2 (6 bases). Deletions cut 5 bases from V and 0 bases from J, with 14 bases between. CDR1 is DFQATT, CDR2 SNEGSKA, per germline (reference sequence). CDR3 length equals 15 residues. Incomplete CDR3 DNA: TGCAGTGCTCCTCGGGGGTTGAGCTCCTACAATGAG. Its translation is CSAPRGLSSYNE. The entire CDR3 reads CSAPRGLSSYNEQFF.

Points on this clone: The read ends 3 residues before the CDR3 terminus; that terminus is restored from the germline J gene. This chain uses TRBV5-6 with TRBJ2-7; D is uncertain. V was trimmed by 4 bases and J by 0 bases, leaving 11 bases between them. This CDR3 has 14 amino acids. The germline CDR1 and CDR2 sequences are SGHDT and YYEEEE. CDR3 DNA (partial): TGTGCCAGCAGCCCGGGTGCGAGCTCCTACGAG. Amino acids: CASSPGASSYE. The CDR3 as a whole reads CASSPGASSYEQYF.

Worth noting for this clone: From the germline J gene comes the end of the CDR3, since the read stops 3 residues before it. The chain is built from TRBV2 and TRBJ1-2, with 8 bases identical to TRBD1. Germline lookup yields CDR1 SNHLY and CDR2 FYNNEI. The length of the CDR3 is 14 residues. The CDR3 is CASRSQGASYDYTF. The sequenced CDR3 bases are TGTGCCAGCAGATCTCAGGGGGCCTCCTACGAC.